One sample yielded the 30 T cell receptor beta chains listed below, sequenced in a study of CD8 T cells in ankylosing spondylitis. From the 5' RACE reads, TCRdb called clonotypes with MiXCR, one entry per CDR3 protein. Among 180,000 or so distinct CDR3 sequences listed, approximately 10% were seen once. Sequencing used blood, either unsorted or a sorted T cell fraction (not recorded which). Every receptor here comes from a male donor with ankylosing spondylitis or in good health (not recorded which).

This clonotype was recorded at least ten times. The genes are TRBV5-1 and TRBJ1-2, with D perhaps matching TRBD1 (5 bases). V shed 4 bases and J shed 8 bases, with 15 bases lying between them. CDR1 and CDR2 from the germline V gene are SGHRS and YFSETQ. The length of the CDR3 is 13 residues. The CDR3 DNA reads TGCGCCAGCAGCCAGGGTCCTCAACGGGGCTACACCTTC. Protein: CASSQGPQRGYTF.

The V call is TRBV20-1, the J call TRBJ1-5; D is perhaps TRBD1 (5 bases). V was clipped by 5 bases and J by 6 bases, with 38 bases between them. The germline gives CDR1 DFQATT, CDR2 SNEGSKA (reference sequence). This CDR3 region has 21 residues. The chain's CDR3 is CSAPPSETGDLHGAHRQPQHF. The CDR3 nucleotides are TGCAGTGCTCCTCCCTCGGAGACGGGGGACCTCCACGGGGCTCACCGTCAGCCCCAGCATTTT.

The chain employs TRBV11-3 and TRBJ1-1; D is possibly TRBD1 (5 bases). This CDR3 is built from 13 residues. The germline V gene encodes CDR1 SGHNT and CDR2 YENEEA. V lost 6 bases and J 1 base, leaving 9 bases between the germline ends. The CDR3 DNA sequence: TGTGCCAGCAGGAGGGGTGAGAACACTGAAGCTTTCTTT. Translation: CASRRGENTEAFF.

This clonotype was seen repeatedly, ten times or more. The chain recombines TRBV14 with TRBJ1-2; D is unclear. V lost 2 bases and J 8 bases, leaving 6 bases between the germline ends. Looked up from germline, CDR1 is SGHDN and CDR2 is FVKESK. This CDR3 is 11 amino acids long. The chain's CDR3 is CASSQSGGYTF. The CDR3 DNA is TGTGCCAGCAGCCAAAGCGGAGGCTACACCTTC.

The V gene is TRBV18, the J gene TRBJ2-7; no clear D gene. Trimming removed 3 bases from V and 3 bases from J, with 15 bases in between. The CDR3 has 15 residues. Germline V gene data show CDR1 as KGHSH and CDR2 as LQKENI. Here the CDR3 reads CASSPRISDRYEQYF. Here the CDR3 DNA reads TGTGCCAGCTCACCGAGGATTTCAGACCGCTACGAGCAGTACTTC.

The chain's CDR3 is CAWSLGRSGLEQYF. The CDR3, as DNA: TGTGCCTGGAGTCTGGGACGTTCAGGCCTCGAGCAGTACTTC. V is TRBV30 and J is TRBJ2-7; D is possibly TRBD1 or TRBD2 (5 bases each). Germline V gene data show CDR1 as GTSNPN and CDR2 as SVGIG (reference sequence). This CDR3 contains 14 residues. The V end lost 2 bases, the J end lost 6 bases, and 17 bases lay between the germline ends.

J is TRBJ2-5 and V is TRBV5-1; 10 nucleotides match TRBD2. CDR1 and CDR2 from the germline V gene are SGHRS and YFSETQ. V lost 2 bases to trimming and J lost 1 base; unmatched junction nucleotides: 8. The CDR3 spans 17 residues. The CDR3 sequence is CASSFPSGGLSQETQYF. CDR3 DNA sequence: TGCGCCAGCAGCTTCCCTAGCGGGGGCCTTTCCCAAGAGACCCAGTACTTC.

This rearrangement joins TRBV6-1 to TRBJ1-1; 11 positions match TRBD1. Germline V gene lookup returns CDR1 MNHNS and CDR2 SASEGT. The V and J ends lost 8 bases and 7 bases, in that order; junction bases with no gene match: 9. CDR3 length: 14 amino acids. For the CDR3, the DNA is TGTGCCAGCGGATCGGACAGGGGGCCGGGTGAAGCTTTCTTT. Protein sequence: CASGSDRGPGEAFF.

This clonotype turned up a few times. This may come from a read error, since a much larger clone is one base off. The chain links TRBV27 to TRBJ1-2, with 10 bases fitting TRBD1. Germline lookup yields CDR1 MNHEY and CDR2 SMNVEV (reference sequence). The CDR3 sequence is 17 residues long. The CDR3 loop is CASSSRQGALSSYGHTF. The DNA of the CDR3 is TGTGCCAGCAGTTCGCGACAGGGGGCGTTATCCTCCTATGGCCACACCTTC.

This clonotype was seen ten or more times. V gene TRBV10-3 combines with J gene TRBJ2-3, with no clear D. V lost 6 bases to trimming and J lost 6 bases, with 16 bases between them. CDR3 size: 14 residues. CDR1 is ENHRY and CDR2 is SYGVKD in the germline V gene. CDR3 region: CAISTPTRRDTQYF. As DNA, the CDR3 is TGTGCCATCAGCACACCCACCCGGCGGGATACGCAGTATTTT.

V gene TRBV7-9 combines with J gene TRBJ2-1; 11 bases line up with TRBD2. With 5 bases clipped from V and 11 bases from J, the junction kept 8 bases outside the gene matches. The CDR3 is made up of 14 amino acids. Germline V gene lookup returns CDR1 SEHNR and CDR2 FQNEAQ (reference sequence). CDR3 nucleotides: TGTGCCAGCAGCCTACTAGCGGGGGATCGAAAGCAGTTCTTC. Translating gives CASSLLAGDRKQFF.

This clonotype was seen a handful of times. This chain uses TRBV12-3 or TRBV12-4 with TRBJ2-2; TRBD2 might be the D (5 bases). This CDR3 has 15 amino acids. V gave up 3 bases and J gave up 3 bases, with 11 bases separating them. CDR3 coding DNA: TGTGCCAGCAGTTTCCTCGGGGTGGACACCGGGGAGCTGTTTTTT. Translation gives CASSFLGVDTGELFF.

This chain links TRBV7-2 with TRBJ2-7; D not certain. V was cut by 3 bases and J by 0 bases, with 12 bases left in between. The CDR3 has 15 amino acids. Germline V lookup: CDR1 SGHTA, CDR2 FQGNSA. DNA for the CDR3: TGTGCCAGCAGCTTTGGTGGGATTAGCTCCTACGAGCAGTACTTC. Translated, it gives CASSFGGISSYEQYF.

This clonotype was detected ten times or more. The chain uses TRBV10-3 and TRBJ2-7; 7 bases match TRBD1. Losses at the gene ends were 3 bases for V and 5 bases for J; bases not matched to a gene: 4. CDR3 length: 13 residues. The germline CDR1 and CDR2 sequences are ENHRY and SYGVKD. The CDR3 DNA is TGTGCCATCAGTGACCCGACAGGGCACGAGCAGTACTTC. This encodes CAISDPTGHEQYF.

This clonotype was detected ten times or more. The genes are TRBV5-5 and TRBJ1-1; the D is unclear. There are 14 residues in the CDR3. Trimming took off 6 bases at V and 0 bases at J, with 12 bases between the two ends. From germline, CDR1 is SGHKS and CDR2 YYEKEE (reference sequence). The CDR3 spells CASTLRLMNTEAFF. The CDR3 nucleotides read TGTGCCAGCACCCTCAGGTTGATGAACACTGAAGCTTTCTTT.

The table lists this clonotype with many counts. The chain uses TRBV6-1 and TRBJ1-6; no clear D. Deletions cut 7 bases from V and 3 bases from J, with 10 bases between. This CDR3 is built from 14 residues. Looked up from germline, CDR1 is MNHNS and CDR2 is SASEGT. CDR3 residues: CASMMTNYNSPLHF. The CDR3 nucleotides are TGTGCCAGCATGATGACAAACTATAATTCACCCCTCCACTTT.

This chain uses TRBV7-2 with TRBJ2-3; either TRBD1 or TRBD2 may fit D (6 bases each). The CDR3 is made up of 15 amino acids. Trimming stripped 1 base from V and 6 bases from J, with 14 bases between. The germline CDR1 and CDR2 sequences are SGHTA and FQGNSA. CDR3 loop: CASSLEGGTHDTQYF. As DNA, the CDR3 is TGTGCCAGCAGCTTAGAGGGGGGCACACACGATACGCAGTATTTT. The full variable domain, in which reference TRBV7-2 and TRBJ2-3 provide the parts outside the CDR3, is GAGVSQSPSNKVTEKGKDVELRCDPISGHTALYWYRQSLGQGLEFLIYFQGNSAPDKSGLPSDRFSAERTGGSVSTLTIQRTQQEDSAVYLCASSLEGGTHDTQYFGPGTRLTVL.

This clonotype has a handful of counts. This rearrangement joins TRBV7-2 to TRBJ2-5, with D maybe TRBD2 (6 bases). CDR3 length: 15 amino acids. Trimming pared 1 base from V and 4 bases from J, leaving 13 bases between. From germline, CDR1 is SGHTA and CDR2 FQGNSA. The CDR3 DNA sequence: TGTGCCAGCAGCTTAGACGGGGGTCGGATAGAGACCCAGTACTTC. As protein: CASSLDGGRIETQYF.

This clonotype was recorded many times. The J gene is TRBJ2-7, the V gene TRBV3-1, with TRBD2 matching 10 bases. Losses at the gene ends were 6 bases for V and 0 bases for J; bases not matched to a gene: 8. CDR3 size: 16 residues. The germline CDR1 and CDR2 sequences are LGHDT and YNNKEL (reference sequence). CDR3 protein: CASSNVSGGFSYEQYF. The CDR3, as DNA: TGTGCCAGCAGTAACGTTAGCGGGGGGTTCTCCTACGAGCAGTACTTC.

This clonotype was detected a few times. The chain couples TRBV12-3 or TRBV12-4 to TRBJ1-4, with D perhaps matching TRBD1 (5 bases). CDR3 length: 15 amino acids. Trimming stripped 6 bases from V and 7 bases from J, with 18 bases between. CDR3 in DNA: TGTGCCAGCAGCCCACCCGGGGTAAGGGGTGAAAAACTGTTTTTT. It codes for CASSPPGVRGEKLFF.

This clonotype was seen many times. DNA of the CDR3: TGTGCCAGCAGTCGGCAGGGAAAGAGTTTGAGCTATGGCTACACCTTC. Translation gives CASSRQGKSLSYGYTF. The chain uses TRBV6-1 and TRBJ1-2, with D possibly being TRBD1 (5 bases). V lost 5 bases, J lost 4 bases, and 20 bases lay in between. The CDR3 runs 16 residues. CDR1 is MNHNS and CDR2 is SASEGT in the germline V gene.

Only a few counts were recorded for this clonotype. This chain connects TRBV4-1 to TRBJ2-1, with D possibly matching TRBD1 (5 bases). Germline V gives CDR1 MGHRA, CDR2 YSYEKL. The CDR3 is 15 residues long. The V end lost 0 bases, the J end lost 12 bases, and 18 bases lay between the germline ends. As DNA, the CDR3 is TGCGCCAGCAGCCAAGATCCCCTTGGACAAAGGGCGCAGTTCTTC. Amino acid sequence: CASSQDPLGQRAQFF.

This clonotype showed up many times. The rearrangement links TRBV20-1 to TRBJ2-1, with D possibly being TRBD1 (5 bases). The CDR3 extends over 14 amino acids. Trimming removed 1 base at V and 8 bases at J, with 15 bases between. Germline-derived CDR1 and CDR2 are DFQATT and SNEGSKA (reference sequence). This CDR3 reads CSARVAQVRDEQFF. CDR3 DNA sequence: TGCAGTGCTAGAGTGGCACAGGTTAGAGATGAGCAGTTCTTC.

The sample holds many counts of this clonotype. V usage is TRBV15 and J usage is TRBJ2-5, with D possibly matching TRBD2 (7 bases). Per germline, CDR1 LNHNV and CDR2 YYDKDF (reference sequence). The CDR3 covers 16 residues. The V and J ends lost 0 bases and 2 bases respectively, with 13 bases between them. The CDR3 sequence: CATSRDVGGAQETQYF. CDR3 coding DNA: TGTGCCACCAGCAGAGATGTTGGGGGGGCTCAAGAGACCCAGTACTTC.

The table lists this clonotype with many counts. The V gene is TRBV29-1, the J gene TRBJ1-2, with no clear D. Looked up from germline, CDR1 is SQVTM and CDR2 is ANQGSEA. This CDR3 region has 13 residues. Trimming stripped 0 bases from V and 5 bases from J, with 10 bases between. This CDR3 reads CSVEESLIYGYTF. CDR3 DNA sequence: TGCAGCGTTGAAGAAAGCCTGATTTATGGCTACACCTTC. Full variable domain (missing parts from reference TRBV29-1 and TRBJ1-2): SAVISQKPSRDICQRGTSLTIQCQVDSQVTMMFWYRQQPGQSLTLIATANQGSEATYESGFVIDKFPISRPNLTFSTLTVSNMSPEDSSIYLCSVEESLIYGYTFGSGTRLTVV.

This clonotype was detected many times. The V and J genes are TRBV4-3 and TRBJ2-3; 8 positions agree with TRBD1. Trimming at V came to 4 bases and at J to 1 base, leaving 7 bases not matched to a gene. The length of the CDR3 is 16 residues. Germline assignment: CDR1 LGHNA and CDR2 YSLEER. The CDR3 DNA sequence: TGCGCCAGCAGCCCCACCCAGGGGGCGGGCACAGATACGCAGTATTTT. This encodes CASSPTQGAGTDTQYF.

This clonotype was recorded many times. J is TRBJ1-2 and V is TRBV5-1; the D is unclear. Germline V CDR1 and CDR2: SGHRS, YFSETQ. The CDR3 is 13 residues long. V gave up 0 bases and J gave up 2 bases, with 5 bases separating them. The CDR3 nucleotides read TGCGCCAGCAGCTTGGCTCAGAACTATGGCTACACCTTC. This encodes CASSLAQNYGYTF.

This clonotype was detected ten times or more. This rearrangement joins TRBV20-1 to TRBJ1-2; tentatively, D is TRBD1 (6 bases). V was trimmed by 5 bases and J by 1 base, leaving 17 bases between them. The CDR3 spans 15 residues. Germline-derived CDR1 and CDR2 are DFQATT and SNEGSKA (reference sequence). This CDR3 is CSASTGTDRNYGYTF. In nucleotides, the CDR3 is TGCAGTGCTTCGACAGGTACCGACCGTAACTATGGCTACACCTTC.

In this sample, this clonotype turned up once. The chain carries TRBV5-1 and TRBJ1-2; a weak D match, TRBD1 (6 bases). The CDR3 extends over 14 amino acids. CDR1 SGHRS and CDR2 YFSETQ come from the germline V gene. V was pared by 4 bases and J by 3 bases, with 13 bases between. CDR3 coding DNA: TGCGCCAGCAGCCGCGAGGGGGGTGACTATGGCTACACCTTC. This gives the protein CASSREGGDYGYTF.

Worth noting for this clonotype: A read error may produce the germline difference seen at one junction end. The V call is TRBV5-1, the J call TRBJ1-6; weak D call: TRBD1 (5 bases). Germline CDR1 and CDR2: SGHRS and YFSETQ. This CDR3 has 16 residues. CDR3 nucleotides: TGCGCCACCAGCTTGGACACGAGCTCCTATAATTCACCCCTCCACTTT. This encodes CATSLDTSSYNSPLHF.